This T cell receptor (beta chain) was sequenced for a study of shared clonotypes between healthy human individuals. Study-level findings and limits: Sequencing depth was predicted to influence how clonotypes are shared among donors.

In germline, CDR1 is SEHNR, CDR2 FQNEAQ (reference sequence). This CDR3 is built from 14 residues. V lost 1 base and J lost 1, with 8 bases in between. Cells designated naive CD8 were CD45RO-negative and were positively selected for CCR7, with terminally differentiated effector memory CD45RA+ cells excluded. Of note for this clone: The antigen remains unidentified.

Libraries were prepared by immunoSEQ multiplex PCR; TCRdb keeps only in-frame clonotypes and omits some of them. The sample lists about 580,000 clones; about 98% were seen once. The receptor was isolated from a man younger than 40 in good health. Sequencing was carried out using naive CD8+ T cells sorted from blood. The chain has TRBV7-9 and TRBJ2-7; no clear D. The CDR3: CASSLDPWSYEQYF. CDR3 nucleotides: TGTGCCAGCAGCTTAGATCCGTGGTCCTACGAGCAGTACTTC.